This T cell receptor (beta chain) emerged from a study of cytomegalovirus exposure and HLA in healthy donors. Trimming cost V 3 bases and J 4 bases; bases outside gene matches: 4. CDR1 is KGHSH, CDR2 LQKENI, per germline. The CDR3 totals 15 residues. A multiplex PCR was run with 60 Vbeta primers and 13 Jbeta primers. This table comes from immunoSEQ multiplex PCR, and its TCRdb copy is limited to in-frame clones, with some not included. Of about 85,000 clones listed, roughly 73% are singletons. This rearrangement joins TRBV18 to TRBJ1-5; 9 bases are shared with TRBD1. Sequencing was done on a sample of PBMCs. The source of this sequence is a boy aged 10-17 years in good health and CMV-seronegative. DNA of the CDR3: TGTGCCAGCTCACCCCCGGGGACAGGGAATCAGCCCCAGCATTTT. This sequence encodes CASSPPGTGNQPQHF.